This T cell receptor beta chain was captured in a study of blood T cell repertoires in COVID-19. This table comes from immunoSEQ multiplex PCR, and its TCRdb copy is limited to in-frame clones, with some not included. The sample consists of approximately 220,000 clones, about 80% of them appearing once. This clone was observed a few times. V lost 5 bases, J lost 5 bases, and 10 bases stayed unmatched. This CDR3 has 16 amino acids. Per the germline V gene, CDR1 is SGHVS and CDR2 is FNYEAQ. Sequenced material: PBMCs or T cells enriched from blood (not recorded which). The origin of this receptor is a woman aged 45-59 years who had been exposed to COVID-19. The rearrangement joins TRBV7-6 to TRBJ2-7; 12 bases fit TRBD2. CDR3 coding DNA: TGTGCCAGCAGCCCCGGATCGGGACTAGCGGGTCACGAGCAGTACTTC. Translation gives CASSPGSGLAGHEQYF.